The sequence of this TCR beta chain was determined in a study of T cell responses to AZD1222 COVID-19 vaccine. Overall study: It was second doses at about 4 or about 12 weeks that were pooled.

Sequencing used immunoSEQ multiplex PCR; TCRdb keeps in-frame clones, though not all of them. Of about 78,000 clones listed, roughly 80% were seen once; the top ten hold 2.9%. Germline CDR1 reads SGHVS; CDR2 reads FQNEAQ. The ends were cut back, 2 bases at V and 3 bases at J, with 14 bases in the middle. There are 16 residues in the CDR3. This sample comprised peripheral blood, obtained on day 0 of AZD1222 vaccination. The chain has TRBV7-8 and TRBJ2-1; the D gene is possibly TRBD2 (5 bases). This clonotype was sampled from an adult in good health. CDR3 region: CASSLSAAGYYNEQFF. As DNA, the CDR3 is TGTGCCAGCAGCTTAAGCGCGGCGGGTTACTACAATGAGCAGTTCTTC.